Below, 9 T cell receptor beta chains from the same sample are listed, as sequenced in a study of blood T cell repertoires in COVID-19. Data came from immunoSEQ multiplex PCR; TCRdb stores just in-frame clones and leaves some out. The sample contains 200,000 to 300,000 clones, approximately 90% of which appear only once. The sequencing sample was made of PBMCs or T cells enriched from blood (not recorded which). The receptor set was obtained from a woman in her twenties or thirties who had recovered from COVID-19.

The V call is TRBV28, the J call TRBJ1-6; a weak D match, TRBD1 (6 bases). The CDR3 runs to 18 residues. V gave up 2 bases and J gave up 7 bases, with 21 bases separating them. CDR1 MDHEN and CDR2 SYDVKM come from the germline V gene. The CDR3 DNA reads as TGTGCCAGCAGTTTAAGGGGGGGAGGTACAGGGAGGAATTCACCCCTCCACTTT. It translates to CASSLRGGGTGRNSPLHF. Full variable domain (missing parts from reference TRBV28 and TRBJ1-6): DVKVTQSSRYLVKRTGEKVFLECVQDMDHENMFWYRQDPGLGLRLIYFSYDVKMKEKGDIPEGYSVSREKKERFSLILESASTNQTSMYLCASSLRGGGTGRNSPLHFGNGTRLTVT.

V usage is TRBV19 and J usage is TRBJ1-1; 7 nucleotides agree with TRBD1. V was clipped by 0 bases and J by 3 bases; unmatched bases: 4. Germline values: CDR1 LNHDA, CDR2 SQIVND (reference sequence). The CDR3 is 15 amino acids. The CDR3 bases are TGTGCCAGTAGTATAGAAGGGGGCGAGCACACTGAAGCTTTCTTT. Its protein product is CASSIEGGEHTEAFF. The variable domain in full, with the rest retrieved from reference TRBV19 and TRBJ1-1, is DGGITQSPKYLFRKEGQNVTLSCEQNLNHDAMYWYRQDPGQGLRLIYYSQIVNDFQKGDIAEGYSVSREKKESFPLTVTSAQKNPTAFYLCASSIEGGEHTEAFFGQGTRLTVV.

The J gene is TRBJ2-6, the V gene TRBV19, with a possible D match to TRBD1 (6 bases). CDR3 length: 16 residues. V shed 6 bases and J shed 4 bases, with 16 bases lying between them. Germline values: CDR1 LNHDA, CDR2 SQIVND (reference sequence). DNA of the CDR3: TGTGCCAGTAGCCAAGAGGGGGTTTTAGGGGCCAACGTCCTGACTTTC. Translation gives CASSQEGVLGANVLTF.

J is TRBJ1-2 and V is TRBV7-2; tentative D call: TRBD1 (5 bases). Trimming took 1 base from V and 5 from J, leaving 11 bases between them. Per germline, CDR1 SGHTA and CDR2 FQGNSA. The CDR3 consists of 14 residues. CDR3 residues: CASSLEQVRYGYTF. DNA of the CDR3: TGTGCCAGCAGCTTAGAACAGGTAAGATATGGCTACACCTTC.

The rearrangement links TRBV5-1 to TRBJ2-7; 8 nucleotides agree with TRBD1. Trimming at V came to 0 bases and at J to 7 bases, leaving 3 bases not matched to a gene. The CDR3 runs 13 residues. The germline V gene encodes CDR1 SGHRS and CDR2 YFSETQ. In nucleotides, the CDR3 is TGCGCCAGCAGCTTGGGACAGGGGTTGGAGCAGTACTTC. It encodes CASSLGQGLEQYF.

The V call is TRBV21-1, the J call TRBJ2-7; the table names TRBD2, a call not compared with the DNA. TRBV21-1 is labeled a pseudogene. The CDR3 totals 15 residues. CDR3 residues: CASSKFRERSYEQYF. For the CDR3, the DNA is TGTGCCAGCAGCAAATTTAGGGAGAGGTCCTACGAGCAGTACTTC.

This rearrangement joins TRBV11-2 to TRBJ2-2; TRBD1 might be the D (5 bases). The CDR3 covers 12 residues. The V gene lost 5 bases and the J gene lost 6 bases, with 7 bases spanning the gap. The V gene's germline CDR1 is SGHAT and CDR2 FQNNGV. The CDR3 region is CASSAGSGELFF. CDR3 nucleotide sequence: TGTGCCAGCAGCGCAGGGTCCGGGGAGCTGTTTTTT.

The CDR3 bases are TGTGCCAGCAGTCGGGACAGAGTCAATCAGCCCCAGCATTTT. The encoded protein is CASSRDRVNQPQHF. This chain links TRBV2 with TRBJ1-5, with TRBD1 identical over 7 bases. The germline V gene encodes CDR1 SNHLY and CDR2 FYNNEI. J was trimmed by 3 bases and V by 5 bases; bases with no gene match: 4. The CDR3 consists of 14 residues.

The chain carries TRBV3-1 (or the pseudogene TRBV3-2) and TRBJ2-7, with 12 positions matching TRBD2. V was pared by 6 bases and J by 2 bases, with 17 bases of the junction left unmatched. Germline V CDR1 and CDR2: LGHDT, YNNKEL (reference sequence). The CDR3 runs 19 residues. CDR3 amino acids: CASSTTSGRPKSTTYEQYF. CDR3 sequence (DNA): TGTGCCAGCAGTACCACTAGCGGGAGGCCCAAGTCAACTACCTACGAGCAGTACTTC.